This entry lists 5 T cell receptor beta chains sequenced from one sample in a study of CD8+ T cells in alopecia areata (dated by TCRdb to the late 2010s). Cells from mouse cutaneous lymph nodes were pooled, stained for CD4, CD8alpha, NKG2D, NKG2ACE and other markers, and then sorted on a BD Influx. Receptor amplification or capture employed the immunoSEQ multiplex PCR assay. RNA was extracted from all samples and reverse transcribed into cDNA, which served as template for TCR sequencing. In its TCRdb copy, this immuneACCESS table keeps in-frame sequences only and misses some clones. Where compared with another copy, unresolved V genes explain less than half of these, and the others have no known cause. This sample is represented by 200,000 to 300,000 clones, with no singletons among them. 0.9% to 1.5% of the sample is held by the ten biggest clonotypes. The specimen was CD4+ T cells sorted from a lymph node. Source of these receptors: a C3H/HeJ mouse with alopecia areata. The MHC haplotype of this strain is H2-k.

With regard to this clone: Mouse gene names apply. CDR3 sequence reads: CASSMGDRVAETLYF. The sequenced part of the CDR3 DNA is TGTGCCAGCAGTATGGGGGACAGGGTTGCAGAA. The chain links TRBV19 to TRBJ2-3; 9 bases agree with TRBD1. The read is 4 residues too short to cover the CDR3 end, so that end is filled in from the germline J gene. J was trimmed by 2 bases and V by 2 bases; bases with no gene match: 3. Germline CDR1 is FNHDT and CDR2 is SITEND (reference sequence). This CDR3 region has 15 residues.

This clone was detected only a few times. Gene names and germline match the mouse. The CDR3 goes on 4 residues after the read ends, and that part is filled in from the germline J gene. This sample also contains other DNA sequences that code for the same CDR3. The V gene is TRBV13-1, the J gene TRBJ2-3; TRBD2 matches 11 bases. Germline CDR1 reads NSHNY; CDR2 reads SYGAGN. This CDR3 comprises 15 residues. The V gene end was trimmed by 4 bases and the J gene end by 0 bases; junction bases not matched to a gene: 1. The CDR3 reads CASSRDWGSAETLYF. Partial CDR3 DNA: TGTGCCAGCAGTCGGGACTGGGGGAGTGCAGAA.

On this clone: Gene names are the mouse ones. The read falls 4 residues short of the CDR3 end, and the missing part is taken from the germline J gene. The chain recombines TRBV31 with TRBJ2-5; 7 bases are a match to TRBD1. Per the germline V gene, CDR1 is GKSSPN and CDR2 is SITVG. The length of the CDR3 is 13 residues. Trimming took 5 bases from V and 2 from J; bases not matched to a gene: 4. CDR3 DNA, as far as it was read: TGTGCCTGGGCAGGGGGAGGCCAAGAC. Translating it yields CAWAGGGQD. In full, the CDR3 is CAWAGGGQDTQYF.

Concerning this clone itself: All gene names here are mouse names. Read coverage stops 4 residues before the CDR3 terminus; the germline J gene supplies the remainder. The V and J genes are TRBV19 and TRBJ2-4, with D tentatively TRBD1 (6 bases). The CDR3 sequence is 13 residues long. Per the germline V gene, CDR1 is FNHDT and CDR2 is SITEND (reference sequence). Trimming removed 3 bases from V and 3 bases from J, with 8 bases in between. CDR3 protein: CASSTRGQNTLYF. Partial CDR3 DNA: TGTGCCAGCAGTACCAGGGGACAAAAC.

For this clone: Germline and genes: mouse. The read terminates 4 residues before the CDR3 end, so the remaining end is supplied by the germline J gene. The chain carries TRBV5 and TRBJ2-7; 8 nucleotides align to TRBD2. The CDR3 length is 16 residues. The germline V gene encodes CDR1 LGHNA and CDR2 YNLKQL (reference sequence). J gave up 0 bases and V 0 bases, and 4 bases lay outside the gene matches. This CDR3 reads CASSQEWDWPSYEQYF. CDR3 bases read: TGTGCCAGCAGCCAAGAGTGGGACTGGCCCTCCTAT.